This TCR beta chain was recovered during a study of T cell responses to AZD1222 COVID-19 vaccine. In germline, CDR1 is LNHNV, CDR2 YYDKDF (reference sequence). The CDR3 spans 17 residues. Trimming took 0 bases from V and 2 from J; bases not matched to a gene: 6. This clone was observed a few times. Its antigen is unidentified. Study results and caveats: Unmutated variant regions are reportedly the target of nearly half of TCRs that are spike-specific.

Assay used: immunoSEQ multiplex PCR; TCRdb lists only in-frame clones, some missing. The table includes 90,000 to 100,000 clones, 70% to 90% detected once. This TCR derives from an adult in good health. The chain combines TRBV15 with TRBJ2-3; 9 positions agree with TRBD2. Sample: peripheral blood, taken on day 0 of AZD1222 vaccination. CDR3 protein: CATSRDGSGGPTDTQYF. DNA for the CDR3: TGTGCCACCAGCAGAGATGGCAGCGGGGGGCCCACAGATACGCAGTATTTT.